This entry lists 2 T cell receptor beta chains sequenced from one sample in a study of T cell responses to AZD1222 COVID-19 vaccine. TCRdb keeps only in-frame clones here, not all; method: immunoSEQ multiplex PCR. Among roughly 160,000 clones listed, 88% were seen once. The sample consisted of peripheral blood, taken 28 days after the second AZD1222 dose. The source of these receptors is an adult who received the AZD1222 COVID-19 vaccine.

The rearrangement joins TRBV29-1 to TRBJ1-1; D may be TRBD1 (6 bases). The CDR3 spans 16 residues. The V and J ends lost 5 bases and 6 bases respectively, with 25 bases between them. Germline assignment: CDR1 SQVTM and CDR2 ANQGSEA. The CDR3 DNA follows: TGCAGCGTTTTGGCTCAAGGGGACAAGGTTGGCCCTGAAGCTTTCTTT. Encoded protein: CSVLAQGDKVGPEAFF.

The V gene is TRBV7-9, the J gene TRBJ1-2; D gene ambiguous. V lost 5 bases, J lost 6 bases, and 13 bases lay in between. CDR1 and CDR2 from the germline V gene are SEHNR and FQNEAQ (reference sequence). The CDR3 runs 13 residues. CDR3 bases: TGTGCCAGCAGCCCGTCGGCCGGGAATGGCTACACCTTC. This gives the protein CASSPSAGNGYTF.